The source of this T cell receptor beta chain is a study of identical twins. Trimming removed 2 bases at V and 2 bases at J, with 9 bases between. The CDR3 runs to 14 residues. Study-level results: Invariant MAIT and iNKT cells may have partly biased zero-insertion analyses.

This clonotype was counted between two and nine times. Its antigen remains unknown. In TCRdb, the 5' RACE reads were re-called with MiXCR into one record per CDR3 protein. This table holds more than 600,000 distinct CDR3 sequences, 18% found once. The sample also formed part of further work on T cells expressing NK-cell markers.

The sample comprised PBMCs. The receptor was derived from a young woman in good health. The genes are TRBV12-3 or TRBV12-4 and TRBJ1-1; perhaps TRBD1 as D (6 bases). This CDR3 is CASSLNRANTEAFF. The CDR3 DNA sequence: TGTGCCAGCAGTTTAAACAGGGCCAACACTGAAGCTTTCTTT.